The next 15 T cell receptor beta chains were all read from a single sample in a study of T cell responses to AZD1222 COVID-19 vaccine. Method: immunoSEQ multiplex PCR; TCRdb's copy keeps in-frame clones and lacks some. The sample holds 150,000 to 200,000 clones, 94% seen once. Sequences were derived from peripheral blood, sampled on day 0 of AZD1222 vaccination. Every receptor here comes from an adult in good health.

The gene calls are TRBV21-1 and TRBJ1-5. TRBV21-1 is described as a pseudogene. There are 14 residues in the CDR3. CDR3 coding DNA: TGTGCCAGCAGCAACGCCCCCGAGGGTCGACCCCAGCATTTT. Protein sequence: CASSNAPEGRPQHF.

Only one count was recorded for this clone. This chain links TRBV9 with TRBJ2-7; TRBD1 matches at 8 bases. The CDR3 runs to 14 residues. V was clipped by 0 bases and J by 6 bases; unmatched bases: 5. CDR1 SGDLS and CDR2 YYNGEE come from the germline V gene. As DNA, the CDR3 is TGTGCCAGCAGCGTAGACGGGACAGGTAGCGAGCAGTACTTC. Protein product: CASSVDGTGSEQYF.

The rearrangement links TRBV29-1 to TRBJ1-1; possibly TRBD1 for D (6 bases). The CDR3 consists of 13 residues. V was trimmed by 3 bases and J by 7 bases, leaving 15 bases between them. Germline CDR1 SQVTM, CDR2 ANQGSEA. CDR3 sequence reads: CSVEFGRGGEAFF. As DNA, the CDR3 is TGCAGCGTTGAGTTCGGAAGAGGGGGTGAAGCTTTCTTT.

The chain is built from TRBV14 and TRBJ2-6; D not certain. The CDR3 is 15 residues long. Germline values: CDR1 SGHDN, CDR2 FVKESK. V was cut by 2 bases and J by 4 bases, with 9 bases left in between. The CDR3: CASSQNLGGANVLTF. CDR3 in DNA: TGTGCCAGCAGCCAAAACCTTGGAGGGGCCAACGTCCTGACTTTC.

The chain carries TRBV24-1 and TRBJ1-2, with 7 bases aligning to TRBD1. The CDR3 sequence is 14 residues long. Trimming cost V 6 bases and J 4 bases; bases outside gene matches: 7. The germline V gene has CDR1 KGHDR and CDR2 SFDVKD. The CDR3 DNA is TGTGCCACCAGTAAGTCAGGGGGTGCCTATGGCTACACCTTC. Amino acid sequence: CATSKSGGAYGYTF.

The chain joins TRBV6-5 to TRBJ2-1, with TRBD2 matching 9 bases. The CDR3 has 15 residues. Germline CDR1 MNHEY, CDR2 SVGAGI. Trimming took 3 bases from V and 6 from J; bases not matched to a gene: 6. Written as DNA, the CDR3 is TGTGCCAGCAGTTATGGGTCTAGCGGGACCAATGAGCAGTTCTTC. Translating gives CASSYGSSGTNEQFF.

The rearrangement links TRBV5-4 to TRBJ2-7, with 8 nucleotides matching TRBD2. CDR1 is SGHNT, CDR2 YYREEE, per germline (reference sequence). The CDR3 is 13 residues long. J lost 7 bases, V lost 1 base, and 4 bases had no gene match. CDR3 nucleotides: TGTGCCAGCAGCTTGTGGACTAGCCAGGAGCAGTACTTC. Translation gives CASSLWTSQEQYF.

V usage is TRBV28 and J usage is TRBJ2-5, with TRBD2 matching 8 bases. The CDR3 runs to 21 residues. Looked up from germline, CDR1 is MDHEN and CDR2 is SYDVKM. The junction had 21 bases not matched to a gene; V was cut back by 3 bases and J by 0 bases. CDR3 in DNA: TGTGCCAGCAGTTTGAGGTCCACCCGGGGGGGGGCCCGGCGGTACCAAGAGACCCAGTACTTC. It yields the protein CASSLRSTRGGARRYQETQYF.

The V gene is TRBV4-1, the J gene TRBJ2-7, with 9 bases identical to TRBD2. Trimming removed 3 bases from V and 3 bases from J; junction bases left unmatched: 3. The germline CDR1 and CDR2 sequences are MGHRA and YSYEKL. CDR3 length: 14 amino acids. The CDR3 protein is CASSQTLAGYEQYF. In nucleotides, the CDR3 is TGCGCCAGCAGCCAGACACTAGCGGGCTACGAGCAGTACTTC.

In DNA form, the CDR3 reads TGTGCCAGTAGTGTGGGGCGGGGTAGTGACGAGCAGTACTTC. Amino acids: CASSVGRGSDEQYF. This chain joins TRBV19 and TRBJ2-7, with D possibly matching TRBD2 (6 bases). The CDR3 loop spans 14 amino acids. V lost 5 bases and J lost 5, with 16 bases in between. Germline V gene sequence: CDR1 LNHDA, CDR2 SQIVND (reference sequence). The full variable domain, in which reference TRBV19 and TRBJ2-7 provide the parts outside the CDR3, is DGGITQSPKYLFRKEGQNVTLSCEQNLNHDAMYWYRQDPGQGLRLIYYSQIVNDFQKGDIAEGYSVSREKKESFPLTVTSAQKNPTAFYLCASSVGRGSDEQYFGPGTRLTVT.

V gene TRBV3-1 (or the pseudogene TRBV3-2) combines with J gene TRBJ2-4; D is unclear. Trimming took off 4 bases at V and 0 bases at J, with 7 bases between the two ends. Germline V lookup: CDR1 LGHDT, CDR2 YNNKEL (reference sequence). CDR3 length: 14 residues. The CDR3 bases are TGTGCCAGCAGCCCGAACCTAGCCAAAAACATTCAGTACTTC. Protein: CASSPNLAKNIQYF.

This chain uses TRBV15 with TRBJ1-2; TRBD1 matches at 10 bases. Per the germline V gene, CDR1 is LNHNV and CDR2 is YYDKDF (reference sequence). V shed 1 base, J shed 8 bases, and the junction held 7 bases outside the gene matches. The CDR3 spans 15 residues. CDR3 in DNA: TGTGCCACCAGCAGAGCGGGACAGGGGAAGGGAGGCTACACCTTC. Encoded protein: CATSRAGQGKGGYTF.

This clone was seen only once. The chain couples TRBV27 to TRBJ1-1; D possibly corresponds to TRBD1 (5 bases). The germline gives CDR1 MNHEY, CDR2 SMNVEV (reference sequence). V was trimmed by 5 bases and J by 3 bases, leaving 10 bases between them. The CDR3 loop spans 13 amino acids. CDR3 loop: CASSRQGYTEAFF. The CDR3 DNA is TGTGCCAGCAGTCGTCAGGGCTACACTGAAGCTTTCTTT.

A remark on this clone: Compared with germline, one end of the junction differs, possibly owing to a read error. V and J are TRBV4-1 and TRBJ1-1, with 9 positions matching TRBD1. The germline V gene has CDR1 MGHRA and CDR2 YSYEKL. The CDR3 spans 15 residues. CDR3 in amino acids: CASSYTGTGNAEAFF. CDR3 nucleotides: TGCGCCAGCAGCTATACCGGGACAGGGAACGCTGAAGCTTTCTTT.

This chain joins TRBV27 and TRBJ1-2; the D gene is possibly TRBD1 (5 bases). There are 13 residues in the CDR3. Per the germline V gene, CDR1 is MNHEY and CDR2 is SMNVEV (reference sequence). V gave up 6 bases and J gave up 7 bases, with 15 bases separating them. The CDR3 spells CASSPYSGLGYTF. CDR3 sequence (DNA): TGTGCCAGCAGCCCCTATTCGGGGCTTGGCTACACCTTC.